Listed below are T cell receptor beta chains from one sample, sequenced in a study of T cells after yellow fever vaccination. One entry per CDR3 protein, called by TCRdb with MiXCR from the 5' RACE reads. The profile shows 450,000 to 600,000 distinct CDR3 sequences, roughly 12% of them singletons. The starting material was PBMCs, obtained on the day of the yellow fever booster vaccination. The receptors were sampled from a man aged 25-45 years who received the YFV17D yellow fever vaccine. The CDR3 runs from the conserved cysteine through the conserved F or W. D genes are given only for firm matches. The listing skips clone size in some rows; elsewhere it reads once, few, many or a size class.

d_call,clone_size,j_call,v_call,cdr3_aa,cdr3_nt
TRBD1,NA,TRBJ2-1,TRBV11-2,CASSTRQGLYNEQFF,TGTGCCAGCAGCACGAGACAGGGTTTATACAATGAGCAGTTCTTC
TRBD2,NA,TRBJ2-1,TRBV5-1,CASSPTTSGADNEQFF,TGCGCCAGCAGCCCAACCACTAGCGGGGCTGACAATGAGCAGTTCTTC
NA,few,TRBJ2-6,TRBV29-1,CSVESWGAGANVLTF,TGCAGCGTTGAATCCTGGGGGGCTGGGGCCAACGTCCTGACTTTC
TRBD2,few,TRBJ2-2,TRBV7-6,CASTWTSSSSGELFF,TGTGCCAGCACGTGGACTAGTTCGTCAAGCGGGGAGCTGTTTTTT
NA,NA,TRBJ2-7,TRBV5-1,CASSLAGAGSSYEQYF,TGCGCCAGCAGCTTGGCCGGGGCAGGGAGCTCCTACGAGCAGTACTTC
NA,few,TRBJ2-2,TRBV5-1,CASSFLPGELFF,TGCGCCAGCAGCTTCTTACCCGGGGAGCTGTTTTTT
NA,NA,TRBJ2-1,TRBV7-9,CASSLNSASSYNEQFF,TGTGCCAGCAGCTTAAATTCGGCTAGCAGCTACAATGAGCAGTTCTTC
TRBD1,few,TRBJ1-1,TRBV20-1,CSASGDRDTEAFF,TGCAGTGCTAGTGGCGACAGGGACACTGAAGCTTTCTTT
NA,NA,TRBJ2-7,TRBV29-1,CSVGQGFTYEQYF,TGCAGCGTTGGTCAGGGTTTCACCTACGAGCAGTACTTC
TRBD2,few,TRBJ2-2,TRBV4-3,CASSQERTRGGELFF,TGCGCCAGCAGCCAAGAAAGGACTAGAGGCGGGGAGCTGTTTTTT
NA,NA,TRBJ2-7,TRBV6-5,CASSLPTGPYEQYF,TGTGCCAGCAGTTTGCCCACAGGGCCCTACGAGCAGTACTTC